Sequencing of this T cell receptor (beta chain) was carried out in a study of identical twins. This clonotype was counted only a few times. Its target is not known. TCRdb passed the 5' RACE reads through MiXCR, listing each CDR3 protein once. The sample carries 500,000 to 650,000 distinct CDR3 sequences, roughly 7.1% recorded once. General study points: The conclusions drew on cross-sectional statistical analysis instead of tracking the same donors.

Trimming removed 4 bases from V and 8 bases from J; junction bases left unmatched: 8. CDR1 and CDR2 from the germline V gene are SGHDT and YYEEEE. This CDR3 contains 14 residues. The sample was also reused in another study, on yellow fever vaccine responses in identical twins.

Sequences were obtained from PBMCs. The receptor was isolated from a young woman in good health. The chain is built from TRBV5-6 and TRBJ2-4, with 8 bases lining up with TRBD1. In DNA, the CDR3 is TGTGCCAGCAGCCCGGACAGGGTCCCGTACATTCAGTACTTC. Protein sequence: CASSPDRVPYIQYF.